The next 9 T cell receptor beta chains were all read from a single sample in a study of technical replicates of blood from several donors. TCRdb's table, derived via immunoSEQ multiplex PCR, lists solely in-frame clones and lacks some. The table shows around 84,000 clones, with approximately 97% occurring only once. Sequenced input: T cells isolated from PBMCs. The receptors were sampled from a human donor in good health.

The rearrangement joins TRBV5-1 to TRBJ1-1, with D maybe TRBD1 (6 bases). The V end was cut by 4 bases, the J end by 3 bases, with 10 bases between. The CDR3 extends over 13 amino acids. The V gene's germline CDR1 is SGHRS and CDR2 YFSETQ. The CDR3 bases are TGCGCCAGCAGCGTAAGACAGGACACTGAAGCTTTCTTT. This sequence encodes CASSVRQDTEAFF. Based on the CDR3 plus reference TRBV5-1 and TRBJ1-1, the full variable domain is KAGVTQTPRYLIKTRGQQVTLSCSPISGHRSVSWYQQTPGQGLQFLFEYFSETQRNKGNFPGRFSGRQFSNSRSEMNVSTLELGDSALYLCASSVRQDTEAFFGQGTRLTVV.

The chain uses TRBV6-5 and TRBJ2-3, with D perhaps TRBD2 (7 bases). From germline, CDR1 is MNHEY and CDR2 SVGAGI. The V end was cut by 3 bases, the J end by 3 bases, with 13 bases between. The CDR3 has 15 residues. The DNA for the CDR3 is TGTGCCAGCAGTTATGGGGGGGCTGCAACAGATACGCAGTATTTT. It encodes CASSYGGAATDTQYF.

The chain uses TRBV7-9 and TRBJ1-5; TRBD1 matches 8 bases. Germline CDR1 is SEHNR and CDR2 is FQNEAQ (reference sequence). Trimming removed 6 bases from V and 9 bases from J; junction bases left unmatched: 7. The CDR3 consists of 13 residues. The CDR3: CASSLDRVRPQHF. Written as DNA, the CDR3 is TGTGCCAGCAGTCTGGACAGGGTTCGGCCCCAGCATTTT.

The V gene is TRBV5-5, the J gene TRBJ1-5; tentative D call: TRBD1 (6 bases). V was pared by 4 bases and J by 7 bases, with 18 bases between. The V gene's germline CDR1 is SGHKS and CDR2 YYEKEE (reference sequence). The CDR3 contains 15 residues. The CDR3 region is CASSKEVGTRQPQHF. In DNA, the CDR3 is TGTGCCAGCAGCAAGGAGGTGGGGACACGGCAGCCCCAGCATTTT.

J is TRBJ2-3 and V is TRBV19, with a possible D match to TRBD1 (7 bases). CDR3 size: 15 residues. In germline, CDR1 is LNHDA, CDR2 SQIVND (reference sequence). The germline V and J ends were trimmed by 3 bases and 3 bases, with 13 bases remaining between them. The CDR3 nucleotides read TGTGCCAGTAGTATTCAGGGGGGTGGAACAGATACGCAGTATTTT. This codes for CASSIQGGGTDTQYF.

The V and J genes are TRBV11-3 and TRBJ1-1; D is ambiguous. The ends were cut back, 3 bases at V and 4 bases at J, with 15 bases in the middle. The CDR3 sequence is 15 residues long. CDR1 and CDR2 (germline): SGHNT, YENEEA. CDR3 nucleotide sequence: TGTGCCAGCAGCTTGCGACCGGGATCTGCCACTGAAGCTTTCTTT. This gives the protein CASSLRPGSATEAFF.

The CDR3 nucleotides read TGCGCCAGCAGCTTGAGAGGTATGGGGCCCTTAAAGGGGGCCTATGGCTACACCTTC. It is translated as CASSLRGMGPLKGAYGYTF. The chain employs TRBV5-1 and TRBJ1-2, with 7 bases lining up with TRBD1. CDR1 and CDR2 (germline): SGHRS, YFSETQ. V lost 1 base to trimming and J lost 4 bases; unmatched junction nucleotides: 19. The CDR3 sequence is 19 residues long.

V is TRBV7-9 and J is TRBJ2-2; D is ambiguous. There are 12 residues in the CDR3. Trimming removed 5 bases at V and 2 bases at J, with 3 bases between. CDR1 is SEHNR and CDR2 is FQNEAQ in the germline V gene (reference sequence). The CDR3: CASSLNTGELFF. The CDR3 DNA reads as TGTGCCAGCAGCCTCAACACCGGGGAGCTGTTTTTT.

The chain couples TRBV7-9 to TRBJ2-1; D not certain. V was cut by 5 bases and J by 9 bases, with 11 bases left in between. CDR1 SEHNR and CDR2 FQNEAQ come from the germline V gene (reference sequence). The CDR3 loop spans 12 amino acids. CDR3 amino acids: CASSRHPAEQFF. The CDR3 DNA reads TGTGCCAGCAGCCGACACCCGGCTGAGCAGTTCTTC.